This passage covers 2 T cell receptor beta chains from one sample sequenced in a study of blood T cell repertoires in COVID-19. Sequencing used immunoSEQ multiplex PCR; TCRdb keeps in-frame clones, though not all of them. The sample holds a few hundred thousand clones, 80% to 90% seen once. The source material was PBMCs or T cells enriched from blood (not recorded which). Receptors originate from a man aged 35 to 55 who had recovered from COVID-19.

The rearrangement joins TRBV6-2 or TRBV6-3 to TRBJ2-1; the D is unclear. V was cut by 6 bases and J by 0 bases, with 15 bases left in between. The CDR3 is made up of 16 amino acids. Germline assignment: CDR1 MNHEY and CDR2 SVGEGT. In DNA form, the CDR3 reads TGTGCCAGCAGCCCTGGCACCCTCAGCTCCTACAATGAGCAGTTCTTC. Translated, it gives CASSPGTLSSYNEQFF.

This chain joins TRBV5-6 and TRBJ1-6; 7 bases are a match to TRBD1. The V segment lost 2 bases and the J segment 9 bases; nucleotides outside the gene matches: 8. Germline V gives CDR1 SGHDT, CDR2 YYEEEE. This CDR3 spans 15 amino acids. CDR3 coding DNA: TGTGCCAGCAGCTTCATAGGGGGCGCCGGTTCACCCCTCCACTTT. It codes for CASSFIGGAGSPLHF.